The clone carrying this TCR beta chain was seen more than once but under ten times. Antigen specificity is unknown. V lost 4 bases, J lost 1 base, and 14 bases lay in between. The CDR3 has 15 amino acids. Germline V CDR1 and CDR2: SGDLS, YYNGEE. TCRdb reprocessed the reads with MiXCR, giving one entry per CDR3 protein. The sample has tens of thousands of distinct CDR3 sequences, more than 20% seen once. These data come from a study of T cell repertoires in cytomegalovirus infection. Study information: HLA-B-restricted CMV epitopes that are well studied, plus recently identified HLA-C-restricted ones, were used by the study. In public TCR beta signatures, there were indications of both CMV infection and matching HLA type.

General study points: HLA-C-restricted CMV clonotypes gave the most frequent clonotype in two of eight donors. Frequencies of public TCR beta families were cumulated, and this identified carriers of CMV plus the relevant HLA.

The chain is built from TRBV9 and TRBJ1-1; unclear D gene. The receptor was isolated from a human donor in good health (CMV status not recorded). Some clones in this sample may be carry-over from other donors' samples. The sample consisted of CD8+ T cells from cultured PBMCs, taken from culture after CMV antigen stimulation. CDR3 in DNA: TGTGCCAGCAGCCCCCTGGCGGGTCGGAACACTGAAGCTTTCTTT. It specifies CASSPLAGRNTEAFF.